This TCR beta chain appears in the sequencing data of a study of T cell responses to AZD1222 COVID-19 vaccine. Regarding the study as a whole: Sampling that yielded the repertoires occurred only after the peak T cell response.

This clone showed up just a few times. Its target is not known. This CDR3 is also generated by other DNA sequences in the sample. Assay: immunoSEQ multiplex PCR; the TCRdb copy retains only in-frame clones and omits some. This table holds fewer than 120,000 clones, 70% to 90% found once. CDR3 length equals 14 residues. Germline-derived CDR1 and CDR2 are DFQATT and SNEGSKA (reference sequence). V was pared by 3 bases and J by 5 bases, with 11 bases between. This clonotype was obtained from an adult in good health. The sample in question was peripheral blood, obtained on day 0 of AZD1222 vaccination. This rearrangement joins TRBV20-1 to TRBJ1-6, with no clear D. CDR3 protein: CSASGIRDNSPLHF. For the CDR3, the DNA is TGCAGTGCTAGTGGAATCCGGGATAATTCACCCCTCCACTTT.